This T cell receptor (beta chain) was sequenced in a study of CD8 T cells in ankylosing spondylitis. Per germline, CDR1 DFQATT and CDR2 SNEGSKA (reference sequence). CDR3 length: 15 residues. Trimming took 3 bases from V and 6 from J; bases not matched to a gene: 12. This clonotype was seen many times. What it binds is unknown. Study-wide points: The study looked at matched synovial fluid samples from ankylosing spondylitis patients. Disease-linked clones were reported to be significantly enriched there. Relatively rare in peripheral blood, disease-linked clones were also CD8+. Blood of patients with ankylosing spondylitis appeared to be characterized by a TCR beta motif of several highly homologous variants. Earlier work had already found some motif variants in reactive arthritis synovial fluid and blood.

In making TCR beta libraries, quantitative 5'-RACE with molecular barcodes was used. MiXCR, run by TCRdb on the 5' RACE reads, gives a single entry per CDR3 protein. Among around 440,000 distinct CDR3 sequences, 17% were seen once, and the ten largest hold 0.85% to 1.3%. The J gene is TRBJ2-7, the V gene TRBV20-1; 9 bases line up with TRBD2. Sequenced input: blood, either unsorted or a sorted T cell fraction (not recorded which). The receptor was derived from a male donor with ankylosing spondylitis. This CDR3 is CSASSSSGTSFEQYF. The CDR3 DNA follows: TGCAGTGCTAGTTCCTCTTCCGGGACTAGCTTCGAGCAGTACTTC.